One T cell receptor (beta chain) is described in this entry. Its specificity is not known. The sample comes from a study of radiotherapy plus CTLA-4 blockade in lung cancer. Study-wide findings and caveats: In blood, tumor-derived TCR clones expanded after radiotherapy plus ipilimumab. Interferon-beta and early blood T cell clone dynamics reportedly predicted response best.

Profiling relied on immunoSEQ multiplex PCR, and the TCRdb table lists in-frame clones only, not all of them. The top ten clones hold roughly 10% of a sample with fewer than 70,000 clones, around three quarters of them seen once. The CDR3 totals 14 residues. Germline CDR1 reads LNHDA; CDR2 reads SQIVND (reference sequence). Trimming left V 7 bases short and J 9 bases short, with 19 bases between. The study treated chemo-refractory metastatic non-small-cell lung cancer patients with focal radiation plus ipilimumab CTLA-4 blockade. This TCR derives from a human donor with non-small cell lung cancer who had a complete response to radiotherapy plus ipilimumab. Sequenced material: peripheral blood, taken from a patient treated with radiotherapy plus ipilimumab. V is TRBV19 and J is TRBJ1-5, with D possibly being TRBD1 (6 bases). The CDR3 bases are TGTGCCAGTATTCCGGACAGTTCACGGGGGCCCCAGCATTTT. Translating it yields CASIPDSSRGPQHF. Using reference TRBV19 and TRBJ1-5 for the parts outside the CDR3, the full variable domain is DGGITQSPKYLFRKEGQNVTLSCEQNLNHDAMYWYRQDPGQGLRLIYYSQIVNDFQKGDIAEGYSVSREKKESFPLTVTSAQKNPTAFYLCASIPDSSRGPQHFGDGTRLSIL.